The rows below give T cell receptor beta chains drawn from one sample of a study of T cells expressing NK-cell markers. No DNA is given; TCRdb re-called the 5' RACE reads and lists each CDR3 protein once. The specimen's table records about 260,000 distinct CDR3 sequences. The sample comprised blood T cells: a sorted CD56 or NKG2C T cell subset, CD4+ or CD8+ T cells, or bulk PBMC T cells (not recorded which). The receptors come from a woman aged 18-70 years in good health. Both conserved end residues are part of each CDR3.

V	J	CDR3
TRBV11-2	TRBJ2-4	CASSPGSFMGLTKNIQYF
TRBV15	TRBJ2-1	CATSSGTSGFF
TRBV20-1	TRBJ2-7	CSAHNPDRGYEQYF
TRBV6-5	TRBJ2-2	CASSYDHANTGELFF
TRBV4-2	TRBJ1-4	CASSQEGGGHTNEKLFF
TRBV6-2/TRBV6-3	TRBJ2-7	CASSYGRSSYEQYF
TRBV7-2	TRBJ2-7	CASSLGAGLGEQYF
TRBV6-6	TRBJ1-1	CASSVQGEAFF
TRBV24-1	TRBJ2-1	CATSDPVSERVNF
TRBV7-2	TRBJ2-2	CASSLNGGYTGELFF
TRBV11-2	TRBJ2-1	CASVGLAYNEQFF
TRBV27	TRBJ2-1	CASSFHGLAGYNEQFF
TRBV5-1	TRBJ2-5	CASSGTKQETQYF
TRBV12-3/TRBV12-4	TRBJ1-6	CASSPGKNPGSPLHF
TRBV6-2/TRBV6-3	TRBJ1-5	CASSYSMRAGNQPQHF
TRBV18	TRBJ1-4	CASSPRSQGIEKLFF
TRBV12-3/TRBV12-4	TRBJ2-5	CASQAWDRRQETQYF
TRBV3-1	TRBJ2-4	CASSPLGRSAKNIQYF
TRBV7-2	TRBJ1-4	CASSSAGTGKLFF
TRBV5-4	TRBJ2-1	CASSLVGRYNEQFF
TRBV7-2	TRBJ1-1	CASSFQGSTEAFF
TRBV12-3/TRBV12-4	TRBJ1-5	CASSFQGNSNQPQHF
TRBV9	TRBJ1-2	CASSVVGAGYTF
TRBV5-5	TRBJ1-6	CASSQEIWRGPLHF
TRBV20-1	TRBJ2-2	CSAIRRAKRTGELFF
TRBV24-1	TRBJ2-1	CATSDLGAGGLGDQFF
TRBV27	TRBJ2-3	CASSLAGAGGRTDTQYF
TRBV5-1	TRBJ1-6	CASSLKGEGVSPLHF
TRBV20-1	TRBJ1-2	CSARPVTGGYGYTF
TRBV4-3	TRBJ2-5	CASSQDFVQGGTQYF
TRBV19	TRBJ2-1	CASSILELYNEQFF
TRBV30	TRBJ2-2	CAWRLAGVFTGELFF
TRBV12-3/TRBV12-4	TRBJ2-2	CASSLKRGELFF
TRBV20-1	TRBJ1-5	CSATGGSQPQHF
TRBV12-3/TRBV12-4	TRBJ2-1	CASSFVYGGRPGEQFF
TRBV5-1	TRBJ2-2	CASSSLAANTGELFF
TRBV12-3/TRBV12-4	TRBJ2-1	CASSLGLRSSYNEQFF
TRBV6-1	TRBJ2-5	CASSEGPGETQYF
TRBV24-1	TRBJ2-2	CATGTANTGELFF
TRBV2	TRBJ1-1	CASRTEQGTEAFF